The 32 T cell receptor beta chains reported below all come from one sample, sequenced in a study of T cell repertoires in cytomegalovirus infection. Their antigens remain unidentified. TCRdb reanalysed the reads using MiXCR and keeps one entry per CDR3 protein. Found here are about 830,000 distinct CDR3 sequences, about 33% of them singletons; the top ten hold roughly 12%. The sequencing here drew on cultured CD8+ T cells from PBMCs, taken from culture after CMV antigen stimulation. Receptor source: a human donor in good health (CMV status not recorded). Some clones in this sample may be carry-over from other donors' samples.

This clonotype was observed many times. J is TRBJ1-4 and V is TRBV7-8; D is unclear. CDR1 and CDR2 (germline): SGHVS, FQNEAQ. This CDR3 region has 15 residues. The V gene lost 5 bases and the J gene lost 8 bases, with 18 bases spanning the gap. CDR3 nucleotide sequence: TGTGCCAGCAGCCTAGAGTCCCTAGGGAAGGAAAAACTGTTTTTT. Translated: CASSLESLGKEKLFF.

This clonotype was seen more than once but under ten times. The chain carries TRBV28 and TRBJ1-5; D gene ambiguous. The CDR3 has 15 amino acids. V was pared by 7 bases and J by 3 bases, with 16 bases between. The germline V gene encodes CDR1 MDHEN and CDR2 SYDVKM. CDR3 protein: CASTLDILNNQPQHF. The CDR3, as DNA: TGTGCCAGCACCTTAGACATACTCAACAATCAGCCCCAGCATTTT.

This clonotype was observed a single time. Here the CDR3 DNA reads TGTGCCAGTAGTATCTTCCCAGGACAGGGCACCAACGTCCTGACTTTC. It specifies CASSIFPGQGTNVLTF. The chain joins TRBV19 to TRBJ2-6; 8 bases agree with TRBD1. This CDR3 comprises 16 residues. CDR1 is LNHDA and CDR2 is SQIVND in the germline V gene (reference sequence). V lost 3 bases to trimming and J lost 8 bases; unmatched junction nucleotides: 9.

This clonotype has a handful of counts. The chain combines TRBV5-6 with TRBJ1-3, with D hard to call. V was trimmed by 1 base and J by 0 bases, leaving 8 bases between them. CDR3 size: 15 residues. The V gene's germline CDR1 is SGHDT and CDR2 YYEEEE. The CDR3 bases are TGTGCCAGCAGCTTGCAGGCCATCTCTGGAAACACCATATATTTT. Amino acids: CASSLQAISGNTIYF.

This chain uses TRBV28 with TRBJ1-1; D gene uncertain. Germline V CDR1 and CDR2: MDHEN, SYDVKM. The length of the CDR3 is 18 residues. V lost 7 bases, J lost 0 bases, and 24 bases lay in between. CDR3 protein: CASTLILEKMGMNTEAFF. As DNA, the CDR3 is TGTGCCAGCACCTTAATTTTGGAGAAAATGGGGATGAACACTGAAGCTTTCTTT.

The chain couples TRBV4-3 to TRBJ2-1, with D maybe TRBD1 (6 bases). Germline V gene lookup returns CDR1 LGHNA and CDR2 YSLEER. Trimming took 0 bases from V and 3 from J, leaving 18 bases between them. The CDR3 runs 18 residues. DNA of the CDR3: TGCGCCAGCAGCCAAGACGTAGGGGGAACAGGATTCTACAATGAGCAGTTCTTC. This sequence encodes CASSQDVGGTGFYNEQFF.

The V call is TRBV6-2 or TRBV6-3, the J call TRBJ2-1; D possibly uses TRBD1 or TRBD2 (5 bases each). Germline V CDR1 and CDR2: MNHEY, SVGEGT. The CDR3 consists of 15 residues. Trimming took 2 bases from V and 6 from J, leaving 14 bases between them. CDR3 amino acids: CASSYPEGDLNEQFF. The CDR3 region has the DNA TGTGCCAGCAGTTACCCTGAAGGGGACCTCAATGAGCAGTTCTTC.

This clonotype was detected only a few times. This rearrangement joins TRBV7-2 to TRBJ2-1; TRBD2 matches at 9 bases. Germline CDR1 is SGHTA and CDR2 is FQGNSA. The CDR3 spans 16 residues. V shed 6 bases and J 2 bases; nucleotides not matched to a gene: 8. CDR3 residues: CASRHSSGGTYNEQFF. DNA of the CDR3: TGTGCCAGCAGACACTCCAGCGGGGGGACCTACAATGAGCAGTTCTTC.

There are a few counts of this clonotype. The V call is TRBV5-1, the J call TRBJ1-1; D not resolved. Trimming left V 5 bases short and J 4 bases short, with 12 bases between. The CDR3 consists of 13 residues. The germline V gene encodes CDR1 SGHRS and CDR2 YFSETQ. In DNA form, the CDR3 reads TGCGCCAGCAGTCAAACAGCGCTCACTGAAGCTTTCTTT. Encoded protein: CASSQTALTEAFF.

This chain uses TRBV4-2 with TRBJ2-2; no definite D call. This CDR3 is 14 amino acids long. In germline, CDR1 is LGHNA, CDR2 YNFKEQ. V lost 0 bases and J 6 bases, leaving 8 bases between the germline ends. CDR3 DNA: TGTGCCAGCAGCCAAGAGCAAGTCCCCGGGGAGCTGTTTTTT. Amino acid sequence: CASSQEQVPGELFF.

This clonotype was detected only once. Germline and junction disagree at one end, which may indicate a read error. The chain recombines TRBV6-8 with TRBJ1-2; D is undetermined. The CDR3 covers 16 residues. Germline loops: CDR1 MNHGY, CDR2 SAAAGT. CDR3 protein: CANSYSVGRSDYGYTF. Written as DNA, the CDR3 is TGTGCCAACAGTTACTCGGTGGGGAGAAGCGACTATGGCTACACCTTC.

This clonotype was counted ten times or more. This chain uses TRBV14 with TRBJ1-2; weak D call: TRBD1 (6 bases). The CDR3 runs 13 residues. Trimming left V 1 base short and J 4 bases short, with 7 bases between. Germline-derived CDR1 and CDR2 are SGHDN and FVKESK. This chain's CDR3 is CASSQGTVYGYTF. DNA for the CDR3: TGTGCCAGCAGCCAAGGGACAGTCTATGGCTACACCTTC.

This clonotype showed up many times. The V gene is TRBV7-6, the J gene TRBJ2-3; 8 bases fit TRBD2. The germline gives CDR1 SGHVS, CDR2 FNYEAQ. The CDR3 sequence is 17 residues long. V was clipped by 4 bases and J by 5 bases; unmatched bases: 14. CDR3 sequence (DNA): TGTGCCAGCAGCTCGCTTTTAGCGGGGAGTATGGGAGATACGCAGTATTTT. It codes for CASSSLLAGSMGDTQYF.

The CDR3 loop is CASSGDRYSSYNSPLHF. The CDR3 DNA is TGTGCCAGCAGTGGGGACAGATATAGCTCCTATAATTCACCCCTCCACTTT. The chain is built from TRBV6-1 and TRBJ1-6; 7 positions agree with TRBD1. The CDR3 covers 17 residues. The V segment lost 4 bases and the J segment 0 bases; nucleotides outside the gene matches: 6. CDR1 and CDR2 from the germline V gene are MNHNS and SASEGT.

This clonotype was recorded many times. The rearrangement joins TRBV14 to TRBJ2-1; 10 bases map to TRBD1. This CDR3 region has 15 residues. From germline, CDR1 is SGHDN and CDR2 FVKESK. After removal of 6 bases from V and 7 bases from J, the junction contained 9 bases not matched to a gene. The CDR3 nucleotides are TGTGCCAGCAGTCCCCGACAGGGGGCCAGAAATGAGCAGTTCTTC. Translation: CASSPRQGARNEQFF.

The chain links TRBV7-9 to TRBJ2-7; D is uncertain. Germline loops: CDR1 SEHNR, CDR2 FQNEAQ (reference sequence). There are 15 residues in the CDR3. V was pared by 0 bases and J by 4 bases, with 13 bases between. The CDR3 DNA reads as TGTGCCAGCAGCTTAGCTGGGCCCAGTGGTTACGAGCAGTACGTC. It specifies CASSLAGPSGYEQYV.

The gene calls are TRBV2 and TRBJ1-1, with a possible D match to TRBD1 (6 bases). The germline V and J ends were trimmed by 10 bases and 8 bases, with 14 bases remaining between them. Germline CDR1 and CDR2: SNHLY and FYNNEI. The CDR3 totals 11 residues. The CDR3 bases are TGTGCCACCAGGACAGCCCTGGAAGCTTTCTTT. Translating gives CATRTALEAFF.

This clonotype occurred a few times. The gene calls are TRBV28 and TRBJ1-1; D might be TRBD1 (5 bases). Germline assignment: CDR1 MDHEN and CDR2 SYDVKM. The CDR3 is 12 residues long. V was cut by 7 bases and J by 9 bases, with 15 bases left in between. For the CDR3, the DNA is TGTGCCAGCACCGTAGGGGCAGGGAAAGCTTTCTTT. Protein product: CASTVGAGKAFF.

In this sample, this clonotype turned up a few times. V is TRBV12-3 or TRBV12-4 and J is TRBJ2-3; D may be TRBD2 (6 bases). This CDR3 has 14 residues. The ends were cut back, 6 bases at V and 6 bases at J, with 16 bases in the middle. CDR3: CASSWDFTSDTQYF. In DNA, the CDR3 is TGTGCCAGCAGCTGGGACTTCACCTCCGATACGCAGTATTTT.

This clonotype was seen at least ten times. The CDR3 DNA reads TGTGCCAGCAGCTTAGACAGGGGGGTAGGAACTGAAGCTTTCTTT. It specifies CASSLDRGVGTEAFF. The chain recombines TRBV7-3 with TRBJ1-1; 9 bases match TRBD1. Germline-derived CDR1 and CDR2 are SGHTA and FQGTGA. This CDR3 is 15 amino acids long. With V trimmed by 2 bases and J by 5 bases, 6 bases remained unmatched.

This clonotype turned up a few times. The rearrangement uses TRBV10-2 and TRBJ1-5; no reliable D call. Germline V gene sequence: CDR1 WSHSY, CDR2 SAAADI. Trimming took off 1 base at V and 1 base at J, with 11 bases between the two ends. CDR3 length equals 16 residues. This chain's CDR3 is CASSEWLPDSNQPQHF. Written as DNA, the CDR3 is TGCGCCAGCAGTGAGTGGCTGCCGGACAGCAATCAGCCCCAGCATTTT.

This rearrangement joins TRBV6-1 to TRBJ1-2, with 9 positions matching TRBD1. From germline, CDR1 is MNHNS and CDR2 SASEGT. The CDR3 covers 14 residues. The junction had 11 bases not matched to a gene; V was cut back by 10 bases and J by 5 bases. The CDR3 DNA reads as TGTGCCATCACGGGACAGGGCGAGGGTTATGGCTACACCTTC. It yields the protein CAITGQGEGYGYTF.

This clonotype was found once. The V gene is TRBV9, the J gene TRBJ2-5, with 8 bases matching TRBD2. The CDR3 has 15 residues. V lost 1 base and J lost 1; bases outside the gene matches: 3. Germline CDR1 is SGDLS and CDR2 is YYNGEE. The CDR3 spells CASSVSGGVQETQYF. For the CDR3, the DNA is TGTGCCAGCAGCGTAAGCGGGGGAGTCCAAGAGACCCAGTACTTC.

This chain joins TRBV20-1 and TRBJ2-7; TRBD1 aligns across 7 bases. Germline assignment: CDR1 DFQATT and CDR2 SNEGSKA (reference sequence). CDR3 length equals 15 residues. V lost 3 bases, J lost 2 bases, and 10 bases stayed unmatched. The CDR3 region has the DNA TGCAGTGCTAGGATCGACCACAGGGGCCCCTACGAGCAGTACTTC. Its translation: CSARIDHRGPYEQYF.

This clonotype has just a few counts. The chain joins TRBV28 to TRBJ1-2; 10 positions agree with TRBD1. The germline V gene has CDR1 MDHEN and CDR2 SYDVKM. This CDR3 spans 17 amino acids. Trimming took 9 bases from V and 5 from J; bases not matched to a gene: 18. Written as DNA, the CDR3 is TGTGCCAGTACAACTCGGGACAGGGGTAACCTCAAGTATGGCTACACCTTC. The encoded protein is CASTTRDRGNLKYGYTF.

V usage is TRBV12-3 or TRBV12-4 and J usage is TRBJ1-3; 12 nucleotides line up with TRBD1. V trimming: 3 bases; J trimming: 0 bases; junction bases outside the gene matches: 3. CDR3 length: 17 amino acids. The CDR3 region has the DNA TGTGCCAGCAGTTTCGGGACAGGGGGCGACTCTGGAAACACCATATATTTT. This codes for CASSFGTGGDSGNTIYF.

This clonotype was counted a few times. The rearrangement joins TRBV4-3 to TRBJ2-2, with D possibly matching TRBD2 (5 bases). Trimming stripped 1 base from V and 4 bases from J, with 16 bases between. This CDR3 has 17 residues. Per germline, CDR1 LGHNA and CDR2 YSLEER. The DNA for the CDR3 is TGCGCCAGCAGCCAAGCAGGAAGCGGATCGGGCACCGGGGAGCTGTTTTTT. This translates into CASSQAGSGSGTGELFF.

The sample holds a few counts of this clonotype. This chain links TRBV7-9 with TRBJ2-3, with TRBD2 as a possible D gene (6 bases). The CDR3 runs to 16 residues. V lost 5 bases to trimming and J lost 4 bases, with 19 bases between them. Germline CDR1 is SEHNR and CDR2 is FQNEAQ (reference sequence). The CDR3 spells CASSLGTRQDADTQYF. The CDR3 DNA follows: TGTGCCAGCAGCCTGGGGACTCGACAAGATGCAGATACGCAGTATTTT.

This clonotype was seen more than once but under ten times. The V gene is TRBV7-9, the J gene TRBJ2-2, with 7 bases lining up with TRBD2. Trimming took 3 bases from V and 4 from J; bases not matched to a gene: 2. Germline CDR1 and CDR2: SEHNR and FQNEAQ (reference sequence). The CDR3 spans 14 residues. Here the CDR3 reads CASSLTSFTGELFF. The CDR3 nucleotides read TGTGCCAGCAGCTTGACTAGCTTCACCGGGGAGCTGTTTTTT.

The V gene is TRBV20-1, the J gene TRBJ2-7, with 7 bases aligning to TRBD2. The V and J ends lost 0 bases and 3 bases, in that order; junction bases with no gene match: 8. Germline V gene sequence: CDR1 DFQATT, CDR2 SNEGSKA (reference sequence). This CDR3 contains 15 residues. CDR3 residues: CSARDDREVLYEQYV. The CDR3 region has the DNA TGCAGTGCTAGAGACGACCGGGAGGTCCTCTACGAGCAGTACGTC.

V and J are TRBV28 and TRBJ1-5; D not certain. The germline CDR1 and CDR2 sequences are MDHEN and SYDVKM. With 1 base removed from V and 6 bases from J, the gap between germline ends came to 13 bases. The CDR3 contains 15 residues. CDR3 sequence reads: CASSLLELGGQPQHF. CDR3 nucleotides: TGTGCCAGCAGTTTATTAGAGTTGGGAGGTCAGCCCCAGCATTTT. The variable domain in full, completed from reference TRBV28 and TRBJ1-5, reads DVKVTQSSRYLVKRTGEKVFLECVQDMDHENMFWYRQDPGLGLRLIYFSYDVKMKEKGDIPEGYSVSREKKERFSLILESASTNQTSMYLCASSLLELGGQPQHFGDGTRLSIL.

The chain uses TRBV4-1 and TRBJ2-1; perhaps TRBD2 as D (7 bases). This CDR3 spans 14 amino acids. Germline V gene data show CDR1 as MGHRA and CDR2 as YSYEKL. The V end lost 1 base, the J end lost 6 bases, and 10 bases lay between the germline ends. CDR3 region: CASSQVGGANEQFF. The CDR3 DNA reads TGCGCCAGCAGCCAAGTGGGGGGGGCCAATGAGCAGTTCTTC.